This T cell receptor beta chain was obtained from a study of type 1 and type 2 diabetes patients. PCR was run on genomic DNA. Amplification of the beta chain CDR3 used 30 forward and 13 reverse multiplex primers. TCRdb fed the multiplex PCR reads into MiXCR, producing one record per CDR3 protein. In the table there are 280,000 or so distinct CDR3 sequences, approximately 45% of which are singletons. Germline V gene lookup returns CDR1 LNHNV and CDR2 YYDKDF (reference sequence). This CDR3 has 15 amino acids. With regard to this clonotype: The germline gene is not matched at one end of the junction; a read error may be the cause.

The clonotype was recovered from a young man with type 2 diabetes. The J gene is TRBJ1-4, the V gene TRBV15; TRBD1 matches 10 bases. Sequencing was done on a sample of peripheral blood mononuclear cells (PBMCs). The CDR3 protein is CSTSRDRGESEKLFF. The DNA for the CDR3 is TGTTCCACTAGCAGGGACAGGGGCGAGAGTGAAAAACTGTTTTTT.